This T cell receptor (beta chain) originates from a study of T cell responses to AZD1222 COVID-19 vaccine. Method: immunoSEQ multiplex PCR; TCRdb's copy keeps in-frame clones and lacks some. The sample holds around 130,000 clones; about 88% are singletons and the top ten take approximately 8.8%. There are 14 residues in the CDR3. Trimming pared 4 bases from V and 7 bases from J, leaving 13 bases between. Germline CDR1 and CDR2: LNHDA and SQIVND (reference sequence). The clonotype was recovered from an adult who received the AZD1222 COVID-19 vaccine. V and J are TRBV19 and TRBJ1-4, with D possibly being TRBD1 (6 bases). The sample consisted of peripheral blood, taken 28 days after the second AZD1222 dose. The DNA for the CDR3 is TGTGCCAGTAGTAACGGACAGCACCCTGAAAAACTGTTTTTT. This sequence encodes CASSNGQHPEKLFF.